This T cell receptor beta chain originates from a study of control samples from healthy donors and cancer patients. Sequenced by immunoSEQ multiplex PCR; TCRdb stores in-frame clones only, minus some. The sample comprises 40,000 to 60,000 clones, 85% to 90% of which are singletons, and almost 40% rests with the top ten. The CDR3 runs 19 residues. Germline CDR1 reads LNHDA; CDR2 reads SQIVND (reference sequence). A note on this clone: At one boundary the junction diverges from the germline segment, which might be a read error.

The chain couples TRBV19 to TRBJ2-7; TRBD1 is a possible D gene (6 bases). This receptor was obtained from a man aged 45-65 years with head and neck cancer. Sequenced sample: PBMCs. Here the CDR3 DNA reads TGTGCCAGTTGTATTGTGACGACTCGGCACAGGGTGGGTACCTACGAGCAGTACTTC. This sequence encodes CASCIVTTRHRVGTYEQYF.